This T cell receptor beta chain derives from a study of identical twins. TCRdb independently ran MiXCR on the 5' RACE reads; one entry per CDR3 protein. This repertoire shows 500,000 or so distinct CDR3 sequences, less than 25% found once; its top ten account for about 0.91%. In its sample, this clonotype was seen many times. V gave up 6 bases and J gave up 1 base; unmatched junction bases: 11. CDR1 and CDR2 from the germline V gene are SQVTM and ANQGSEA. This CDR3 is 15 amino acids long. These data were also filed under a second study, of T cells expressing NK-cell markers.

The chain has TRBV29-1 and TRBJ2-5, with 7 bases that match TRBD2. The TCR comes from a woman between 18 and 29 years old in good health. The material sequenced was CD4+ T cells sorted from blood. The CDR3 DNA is TGCAGCGTCGCACCTAGCGGAGACCTCCAAGAGACCCAGTACTTC. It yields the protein CSVAPSGDLQETQYF.